A single sample is the source of the 20 T cell receptor beta chains below, sequenced in a study of blood T cell repertoires in COVID-19. Profiled with immunoSEQ multiplex PCR; TCRdb holds only in-frame clones, not every one. The sample includes under 450,000 clones, about 89% of them seen just once. Sequencing was carried out using PBMCs or T cells enriched from blood (not recorded which). The receptors here all came from a young man who had recovered from COVID-19.

V and J are TRBV5-1 and TRBJ2-3, with D possibly TRBD2 on 7 matching bases. The V gene lost 1 base and the J gene lost 3 bases, with 12 bases spanning the gap. CDR3 length: 15 residues. Germline assignment: CDR1 SGHRS and CDR2 YFSETQ. CDR3 nucleotides: TGCGCCAGCAGCTTGTCCGGGGGGCGGACAGATACGCAGTATTTT. Encoded protein: CASSLSGGRTDTQYF. Filled out from reference TRBV5-1 and TRBJ2-3, the complete variable domain reads KAGVTQTPRYLIKTRGQQVTLSCSPISGHRSVSWYQQTPGQGLQFLFEYFSETQRNKGNFPGRFSGRQFSNSRSEMNVSTLELGDSALYLCASSLSGGRTDTQYFGPGTRLTVL.

The CDR3 DNA reads TGTGCCAGCAGTCCGGGACAGGGAAACTATGGCTACACCTTC. Its translation: CASSPGQGNYGYTF. The V call is TRBV3-1 (or the pseudogene TRBV3-2), the J call TRBJ1-2, with 9 bases that match TRBD1. Looked up from germline, CDR1 is LGHDT and CDR2 is YNNKEL (reference sequence). The J segment lost 2 bases and the V segment lost 6 bases, leaving 4 bases of the junction unmatched. The CDR3 length is 14 residues.

The chain carries TRBV19 and TRBJ1-1, with 7 positions matching TRBD1. Losses at the gene ends were 5 bases for V and 1 base for J; bases not matched to a gene: 4. Germline CDR1 is LNHDA and CDR2 is SQIVND (reference sequence). The CDR3 covers 14 residues. The CDR3 sequence: CASSSGQPNTEAFF. The CDR3 nucleotides are TGTGCCAGTAGTTCGGGACAGCCGAACACTGAAGCTTTCTTT.

J is TRBJ1-2 and V is TRBV19; D possibly corresponds to TRBD1 (6 bases). The germline V gene encodes CDR1 LNHDA and CDR2 SQIVND (reference sequence). There are 13 residues in the CDR3. The V and J ends lost 10 bases and 4 bases respectively, with 16 bases between them. The CDR3 DNA reads as TGTGCCACACAAAATGTGGACAGCTATGGCTACACCTTC. It codes for CATQNVDSYGYTF.

Worth noting for this clone: At the DNA level, this CDR3 is encoded by other sequences in the same sample as well. The chain links TRBV19 to TRBJ1-1; 9 positions match TRBD1. This CDR3 is 15 amino acids long. V lost 6 bases and J lost 2; bases outside the gene matches: 7. CDR1 is LNHDA and CDR2 is SQIVND in the germline V gene (reference sequence). The CDR3, as DNA: TGTGCCAGTAGCCAACAGGGGGCCGGAAACACTGAAGCTTTCTTT. This encodes CASSQQGAGNTEAFF. The full variable domain, rest sourced from reference TRBV19 and TRBJ1-1, is DGGITQSPKYLFRKEGQNVTLSCEQNLNHDAMYWYRQDPGQGLRLIYYSQIVNDFQKGDIAEGYSVSREKKESFPLTVTSAQKNPTAFYLCASSQQGAGNTEAFFGQGTRLTVV.

This chain connects TRBV9 to TRBJ1-2, with 10 bases lining up with TRBD1. The CDR3 totals 14 residues. Germline CDR1 reads SGDLS; CDR2 reads YYNGEE. With V trimmed by 3 bases and J by 3 bases, 2 bases remained unmatched. The CDR3 reads CASSEDRGDYGYTF. CDR3 DNA: TGTGCCAGCAGCGAGGACAGGGGGGACTATGGCTACACCTTC. The complete variable domain, with remaining parts taken from reference TRBV9 and TRBJ1-2, reads DSGVTQTPKHLITATGQRVTLRCSPRSGDLSVYWYQQSLDQGLQFLIQYYNGEERAKGNILERFSAQQFPDLHSELNLSSLELGDSALYFCASSEDRGDYGYTFGSGTRLTVV.

This chain joins TRBV27 and TRBJ2-5, with 15 nucleotides matching TRBD2. CDR1 is MNHEY and CDR2 is SMNVEV in the germline V gene (reference sequence). V trimming: 6 bases; J trimming: 7 bases; junction bases outside the gene matches: 9. CDR3 length: 16 amino acids. CDR3 sequence: CASSLSPGLAGGTQYF. As DNA, the CDR3 is TGTGCCAGCAGCCTTTCCCCGGGACTAGCGGGGGGGACCCAGTACTTC.

This clone was picked up many times. The chain is built from TRBV7-2 and TRBJ1-6, with 7 positions matching TRBD1. There are 14 residues in the CDR3. The germline CDR1 and CDR2 sequences are SGHTA and FQGNSA. The V and J ends lost 7 bases and 6 bases, in that order; junction bases with no gene match: 6. The CDR3 sequence: CASIRTGFNSPLHF. CDR3 DNA sequence: TGTGCCAGCATCCGGACAGGTTTTAATTCACCCCTCCACTTT.

About this clone: Other DNA variants within this sample encode the same CDR3. The rearrangement uses TRBV3-1 (or the pseudogene TRBV3-2) and TRBJ1-5; D unresolved. CDR3 length: 13 amino acids. CDR1 and CDR2 (germline): LGHDT, YNNKEL (reference sequence). Trimming shortened V by 0 bases and J by 4 bases, and 4 bases separated the two germline ends. Here the CDR3 DNA reads TGTGCCAGCAGCCAAGACTTGAATCAGCCCCAGCATTTT. Its translation is CASSQDLNQPQHF.

The rearrangement links TRBV10-2 to TRBJ2-7, with a tentative D call TRBD2 (5 bases). This CDR3 contains 13 residues. Trimming took 5 bases from V and 3 from J, leaving 11 bases between them. Germline V lookup: CDR1 WSHSY, CDR2 SAAADI. Here the CDR3 reads CASSYGIDYEQYF. Here the CDR3 DNA reads TGCGCCAGCAGTTACGGGATCGACTACGAGCAGTACTTC.

The gene calls are TRBV10-2 and TRBJ1-2, with no clear D. Germline V gene data show CDR1 as WSHSY and CDR2 as SAAADI. V shed 3 bases and J shed 6 bases, with 11 bases lying between them. This CDR3 spans 13 amino acids. This CDR3 is CASSEKAGNGYTF. DNA for the CDR3: TGCGCCAGCAGTGAAAAGGCGGGAAATGGCTACACCTTC.

The chain employs TRBV7-9 and TRBJ1-4, with D perhaps matching TRBD1 (5 bases). The length of the CDR3 is 16 residues. Germline V gene sequence: CDR1 SEHNR, CDR2 FQNEAQ (reference sequence). The V end was cut by 2 bases, the J end by 0 bases, with 10 bases between. Here the CDR3 reads CASSLFDRATNEKLFF. The CDR3 DNA is TGTGCCAGCAGCTTATTCGACAGAGCAACTAATGAAAAACTGTTTTTT.

The V and J genes are TRBV7-6 and TRBJ2-1; a possible D gene is TRBD1 (5 bases). Trimming took 1 base from V and 9 from J, leaving 10 bases between them. The germline gives CDR1 SGHVS, CDR2 FNYEAQ. CDR3 size: 13 residues. The CDR3, as DNA: TGTGCCAGCAGCTTAGGCAGGGAAGGTGAGCAGTTCTTC. It codes for CASSLGREGEQFF. The full variable domain, its missing parts supplied by reference TRBV7-6 and TRBJ2-1, is GAGVSQSPRYKVTKRGQDVALRCDPISGHVSLYWYRQALGQGPEFLTYFNYEAQQDKSGLPNDRFSAERPEGSISTLTIQRTEQRDSAMYRCASSLGREGEQFFGPGTRLTVL.

The CDR3 protein is CASSFTKGTSGYNEQFF. CDR3 in DNA: TGTGCCAGCAGTTTCACCAAGGGGACTAGCGGGTACAATGAGCAGTTCTTC. The rearrangement links TRBV27 to TRBJ2-1, with 12 bases that match TRBD2. Germline-derived CDR1 and CDR2 are MNHEY and SMNVEV (reference sequence). This CDR3 spans 17 amino acids. With V trimmed by 3 bases and J by 4 bases, 7 bases remained unmatched.

The rearrangement links TRBV5-1 to TRBJ1-1; a possible D gene is TRBD1 (6 bases). The V end lost 4 bases, the J end lost 4 bases, and 14 bases lay between the germline ends. The CDR3 contains 14 residues. Germline CDR1 reads SGHRS; CDR2 reads YFSETQ. The CDR3 DNA reads TGCGCCAGCAGCATGGCGGGGGGCCGCACTGAAGCTTTCTTT. Its protein is CASSMAGGRTEAFF.

The V and J genes are TRBV6-1 and TRBJ1-3, with D possibly being TRBD1 (6 bases). The V end was cut by 3 bases, the J end by 0 bases, with 12 bases between. Germline CDR1 and CDR2: MNHNS and SASEGT. The CDR3 is 16 amino acids. The CDR3 region has the DNA TGTGCCAGCAGTGAGGCAGGGGTCTACTCTGGAAACACCATATATTTT. Its translation: CASSEAGVYSGNTIYF.

J is TRBJ2-7 and V is TRBV6-5; 7 nucleotides line up with TRBD1. The ends lost 8 bases at V and 6 bases at J; junction bases unmatched: 10. The CDR3 extends over 13 amino acids. Germline values: CDR1 MNHEY, CDR2 SVGAGI. The CDR3 sequence is CASGDRVSSEQYF. CDR3 sequence (DNA): TGTGCCAGCGGAGACAGGGTTTCTAGCGAGCAGTACTTC.

This clone was seen a single time. The V gene is TRBV7-9, the J gene TRBJ1-4, with D perhaps TRBD1 (5 bases). Germline CDR1 and CDR2: SEHNR and FQNEAQ (reference sequence). The V and J ends lost 0 bases and 0 bases respectively, with 11 bases between them. The CDR3 extends over 17 amino acids. The CDR3 nucleotides read TGTGCCAGCAGCTTAGCGTCAGGGCTAACAACTAATGAAAAACTGTTTTTT. Translating it yields CASSLASGLTTNEKLFF.

The chain joins TRBV14 to TRBJ1-5, with D possibly matching TRBD1 (5 bases). V lost 3 bases, J lost 3 bases, and 9 bases lay in between. Germline-derived CDR1 and CDR2 are SGHDN and FVKESK. This CDR3 spans 14 amino acids. CDR3 in DNA: TGTGCCAGCAGCCAGTCAGGGCTCAATCAGCCCCAGCATTTT. Residues: CASSQSGLNQPQHF.

The rearrangement joins TRBV7-2 to TRBJ2-1, with a tentative D call TRBD2 (6 bases). The germline gives CDR1 SGHTA, CDR2 FQGNSA. Trimming took 4 bases from V and 4 from J, leaving 8 bases between them. The CDR3 totals 13 residues. CDR3 sequence reads: CASSWDSYNEQFF. DNA for the CDR3: TGTGCCAGCAGCTGGGACTCTTACAATGAGCAGTTCTTC.